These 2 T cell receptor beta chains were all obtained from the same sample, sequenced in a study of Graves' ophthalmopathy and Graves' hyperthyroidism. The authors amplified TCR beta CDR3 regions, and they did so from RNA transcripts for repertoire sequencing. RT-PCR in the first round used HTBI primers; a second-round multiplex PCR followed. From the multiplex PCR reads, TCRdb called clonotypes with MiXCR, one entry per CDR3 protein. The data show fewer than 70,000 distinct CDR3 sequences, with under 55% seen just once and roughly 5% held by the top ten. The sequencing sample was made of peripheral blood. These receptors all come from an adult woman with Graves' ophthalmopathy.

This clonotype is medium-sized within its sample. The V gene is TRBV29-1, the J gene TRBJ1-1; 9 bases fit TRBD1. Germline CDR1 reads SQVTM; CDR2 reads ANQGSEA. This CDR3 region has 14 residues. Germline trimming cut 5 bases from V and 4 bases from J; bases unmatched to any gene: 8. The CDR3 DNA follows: TGCAGCGTTAACCGGGACAGGGATGGCACTGAAGCTTTCTTT. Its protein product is CSVNRDRDGTEAFF.

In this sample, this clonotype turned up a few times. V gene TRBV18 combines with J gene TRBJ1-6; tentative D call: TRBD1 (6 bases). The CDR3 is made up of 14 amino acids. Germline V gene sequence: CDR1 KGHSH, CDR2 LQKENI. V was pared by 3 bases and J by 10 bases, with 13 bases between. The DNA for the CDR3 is TGTGCCAGCTCACCGTCTGTGGGGGCCTCACCCCTCCACTTT. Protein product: CASSPSVGASPLHF.